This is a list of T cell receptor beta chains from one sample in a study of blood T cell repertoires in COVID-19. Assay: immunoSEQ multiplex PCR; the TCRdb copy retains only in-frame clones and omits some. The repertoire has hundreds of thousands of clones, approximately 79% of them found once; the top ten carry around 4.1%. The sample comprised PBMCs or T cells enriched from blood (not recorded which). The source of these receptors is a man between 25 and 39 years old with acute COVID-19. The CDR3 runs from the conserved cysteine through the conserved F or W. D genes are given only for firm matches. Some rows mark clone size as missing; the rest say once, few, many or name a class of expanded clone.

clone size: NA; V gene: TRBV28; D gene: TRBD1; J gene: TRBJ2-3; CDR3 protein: CASSTRTGGMGTQYF; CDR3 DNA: TGTGCCAGCAGCACGAGGACAGGGGGTATGGGTACGCAGTATTTT
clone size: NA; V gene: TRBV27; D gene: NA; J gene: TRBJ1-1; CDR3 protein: CASSLWGPLGTEAFF; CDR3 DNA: TGTGCCAGCAGTTTATGGGGCCCACTGGGGACTGAAGCTTTCTTT
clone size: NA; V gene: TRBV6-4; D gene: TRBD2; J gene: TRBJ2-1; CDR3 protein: CASSGLAGAYNEQFF; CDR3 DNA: TGTGCCAGCAGTGGGTTAGCGGGGGCCTACAATGAGCAGTTCTTC
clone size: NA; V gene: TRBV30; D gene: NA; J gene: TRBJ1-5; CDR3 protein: CAWSVGGVSNQPQHF; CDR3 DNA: TGTGCCTGGAGTGTGGGCGGGGTGTCCAATCAGCCCCAGCATTTT
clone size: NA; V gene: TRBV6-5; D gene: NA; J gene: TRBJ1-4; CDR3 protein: CASSKTGVVEKLFF; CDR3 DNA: TGTGCCAGCAGTAAGACAGGTGTTGTGGAAAAACTGTTTTTT
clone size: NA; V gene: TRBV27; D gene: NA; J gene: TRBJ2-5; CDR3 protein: CASSLGGAQETQYF; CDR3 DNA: TGTGCCAGCAGTTTGGGCGGGGCTCAAGAGACCCAGTACTTC
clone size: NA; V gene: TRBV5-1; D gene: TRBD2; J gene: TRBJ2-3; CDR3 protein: CASSLRGVSTDTQYF; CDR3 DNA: TGCGCCAGCAGCCTTCGGGGGGTTAGCACAGATACGCAGTATTTT
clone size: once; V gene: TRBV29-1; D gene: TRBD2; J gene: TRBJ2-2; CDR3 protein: CSVNSGSSGELFF; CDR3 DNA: TGCAGCGTTAATAGCGGGAGTTCCGGGGAGCTGTTTTTT
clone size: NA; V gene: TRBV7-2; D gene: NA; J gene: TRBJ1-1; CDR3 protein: CASSPSGGNTEAFF; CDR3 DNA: TGTGCCAGCAGCCCCTCCGGGGGGAACACTGAAGCTTTCTTT
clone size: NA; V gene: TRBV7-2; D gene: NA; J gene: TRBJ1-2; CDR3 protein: CASSLVFPSNYGYTF; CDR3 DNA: TGTGCCAGCAGCTTAGTTTTCCCGTCTAACTATGGCTACACCTTC
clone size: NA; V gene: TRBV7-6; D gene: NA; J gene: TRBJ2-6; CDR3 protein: CASSPSSGANVLTF; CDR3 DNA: TGTGCCAGCAGCCCCAGTTCGGGGGCCAACGTCCTGACTTTC
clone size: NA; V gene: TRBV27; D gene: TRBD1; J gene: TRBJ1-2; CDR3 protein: CASSFSYRRDEPGQGRFNYGYTF; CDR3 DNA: TGTGCCAGCAGTTTCTCATACCGGCGAGATGAACCGGGACAGGGGCGTTTTAACTATGGCTACACCTTC